The sequence of this TCR beta chain was determined in a study of shared clonotypes between healthy human individuals. Comments on this clone: What it recognizes is unknown.

Several immunoSEQ plates held equal portions of the genomic DNA taken from each subset. Clones were sequenced by immunoSEQ multiplex PCR, and TCRdb holds only the in-frame ones, with some missing. The repertoire holds 600,000 to 700,000 clones, with roughly 72% as singletons. The split of CD4+ cells yielded CD45RA+ naive and CD45RA-negative memory subsets. Study-level points and caveats: A few donors had approximately 4.6% of their naive CD4 clonotypes in common. The sampled material consisted only of blood, and tissue repertoires are likely to differ.

Germline lookup yields CDR1 SGHVS and CDR2 FNYEAQ. Trimming took 2 bases from V and 3 from J; bases not matched to a gene: 11. The CDR3 runs to 17 residues. This sequence was found in a woman in her 30s in good health. Sequencing was done on a sample of memory CD4+ T cells sorted from blood. Subset denoted: CD45RA-negative fraction. V gene TRBV7-6 combines with J gene TRBJ2-7, with 9 bases identical to TRBD1. In DNA form, the CDR3 reads TGTGCCAGCAGCTTAAAACCGGGACAGGGTACGGGCTACGAGCAGTACTTC. It is translated as CASSLKPGQGTGYEQYF.